This T cell receptor beta chain was profiled in a study of blood T cell repertoires in COVID-19. Trimming removed 4 bases from V and 1 base from J, with 13 bases in between. The CDR3 length is 15 residues. CDR1 LNHDA and CDR2 SQIVND come from the germline V gene (reference sequence). This clone was observed once. The protocol was immunoSEQ multiplex PCR, while the TCRdb copy is restricted to in-frame clones and leaves out a portion. The sample consists of some 300,000 clones, roughly 84% of them appearing once. V usage is TRBV19 and J usage is TRBJ1-1, with D possibly TRBD1 on 5 matching bases. Sequenced sample: PBMCs or T cells enriched from blood (not recorded which). The sequence derives from a woman younger than 45 who had recovered from COVID-19. CDR3 DNA sequence: TGTGCCAGTAGTAATTTCGGGGGGGGGAACACTGAAGCTTTCTTT. This gives the protein CASSNFGGGNTEAFF. Full variable domain (rest looked up from reference TRBV19 and TRBJ1-1): DGGITQSPKYLFRKEGQNVTLSCEQNLNHDAMYWYRQDPGQGLRLIYYSQIVNDFQKGDIAEGYSVSREKKESFPLTVTSAQKNPTAFYLCASSNFGGGNTEAFFGQGTRLTVV.